This T cell receptor beta chain derives from a study of shared T cell receptors in the human thymus. Assay: immunoSEQ multiplex PCR; the TCRdb copy retains only in-frame clones and omits some. The data contain around 730,000 clones, approximately 85% of them singletons. The CDR3 is made up of 18 amino acids. In germline, CDR1 is LGHNA, CDR2 YSLEER. V gave up 0 bases and J gave up 8 bases; unmatched junction bases: 15. These data also featured in a second study, about human thymus T cells. That paper adds: Donation came from healthy Finnish infants having corrective surgery for congenital heart defects. The study used thymus tissue resected during corrective heart surgery. It looked as if thymic and blood repertoires used V and J genes in a biased way. Related research examined unrelated individuals and reported that their thymic repertoires overlapped highly.

This TCR derives from a girl less than two years old with a congenital heart defect. The chain couples TRBV4-3 to TRBJ2-1, with 8 bases fitting TRBD2. Material for sequencing was thymocytes. In DNA form, the CDR3 reads TGCGCCAGCAGCCAAGAAGTCAGGGTAGCGGGGTTTTTCGATGAGCAGTTCTTC. Its translation is CASSQEVRVAGFFDEQFF.